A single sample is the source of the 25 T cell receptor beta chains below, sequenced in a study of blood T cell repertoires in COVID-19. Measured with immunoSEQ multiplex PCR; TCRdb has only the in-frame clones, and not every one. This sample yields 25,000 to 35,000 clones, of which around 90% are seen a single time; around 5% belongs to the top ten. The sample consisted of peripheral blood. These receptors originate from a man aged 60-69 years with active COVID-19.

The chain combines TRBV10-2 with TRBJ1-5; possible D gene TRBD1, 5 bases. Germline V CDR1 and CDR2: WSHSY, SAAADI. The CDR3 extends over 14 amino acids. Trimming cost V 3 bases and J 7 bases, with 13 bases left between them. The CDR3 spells CASSDPGFGQPQHF. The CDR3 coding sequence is TGCGCCAGCAGTGATCCAGGGTTCGGACAGCCCCAGCATTTT.

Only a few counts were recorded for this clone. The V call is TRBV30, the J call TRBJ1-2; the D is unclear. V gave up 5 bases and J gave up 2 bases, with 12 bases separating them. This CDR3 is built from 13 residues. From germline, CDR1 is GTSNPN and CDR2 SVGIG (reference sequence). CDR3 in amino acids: CAWFRDLNYGYTF. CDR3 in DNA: TGTGCCTGGTTCAGAGACTTAAACTATGGCTACACCTTC.

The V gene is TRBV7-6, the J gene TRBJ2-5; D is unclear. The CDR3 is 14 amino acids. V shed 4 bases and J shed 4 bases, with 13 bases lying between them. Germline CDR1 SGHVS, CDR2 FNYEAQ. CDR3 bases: TGTGCCAGCAGCTCCCTCTTGCGTCTAGAGACCCAGTACTTC. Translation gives CASSSLLRLETQYF.

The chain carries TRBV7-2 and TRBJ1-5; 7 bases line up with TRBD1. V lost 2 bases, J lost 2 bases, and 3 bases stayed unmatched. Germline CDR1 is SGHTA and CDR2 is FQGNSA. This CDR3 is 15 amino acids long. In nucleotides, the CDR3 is TGTGCCAGCAGCTTATACAGGGGAGGCAATCAGCCCCAGCATTTT. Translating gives CASSLYRGGNQPQHF.

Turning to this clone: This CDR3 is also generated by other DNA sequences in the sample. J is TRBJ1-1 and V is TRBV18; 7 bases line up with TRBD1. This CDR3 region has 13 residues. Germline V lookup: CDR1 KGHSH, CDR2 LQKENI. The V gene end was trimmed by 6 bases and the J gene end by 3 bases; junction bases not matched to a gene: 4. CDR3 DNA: TGTGCCAGCTCCCCAGGACAGGACACTGAAGCTTTCTTT. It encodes CASSPGQDTEAFF.

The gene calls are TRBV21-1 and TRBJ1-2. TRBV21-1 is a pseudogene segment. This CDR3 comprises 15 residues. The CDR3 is CASSTLAPDGRGYTF. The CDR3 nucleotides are TGTGCCAGCAGCACCCTAGCTCCGGACGGAAGAGGCTACACCTTC.

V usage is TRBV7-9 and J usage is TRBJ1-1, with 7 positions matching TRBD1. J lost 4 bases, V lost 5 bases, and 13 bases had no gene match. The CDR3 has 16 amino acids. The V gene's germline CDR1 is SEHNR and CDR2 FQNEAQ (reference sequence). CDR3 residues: CASSPSWAGGGTEAFF. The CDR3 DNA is TGTGCCAGCAGCCCTAGCTGGGCAGGGGGAGGCACTGAAGCTTTCTTT.

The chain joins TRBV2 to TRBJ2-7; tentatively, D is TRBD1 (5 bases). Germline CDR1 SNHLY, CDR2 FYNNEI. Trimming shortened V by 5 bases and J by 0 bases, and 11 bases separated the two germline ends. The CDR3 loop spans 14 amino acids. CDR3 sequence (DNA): TGTGCCAGCAGTAGGGGTCAATTCTCCTACGAGCAGTACTTC. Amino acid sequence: CASSRGQFSYEQYF. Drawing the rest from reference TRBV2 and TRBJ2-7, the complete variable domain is EPEVTQTPSHQVTQMGQEVILRCVPISNHLYFYWYRQILGQKVEFLVSFYNNEISEKSEIFDDQFSVERPDGSNFTLKIRSTKLEDSAMYFCASSRGQFSYEQYFGPGTRLTVT.

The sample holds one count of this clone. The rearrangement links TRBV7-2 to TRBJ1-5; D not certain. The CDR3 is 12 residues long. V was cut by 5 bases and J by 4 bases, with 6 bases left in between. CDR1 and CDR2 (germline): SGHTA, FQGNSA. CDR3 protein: CASSVQNQPQHF. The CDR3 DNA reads TGTGCCAGCAGCGTCCAGAATCAGCCCCAGCATTTT.

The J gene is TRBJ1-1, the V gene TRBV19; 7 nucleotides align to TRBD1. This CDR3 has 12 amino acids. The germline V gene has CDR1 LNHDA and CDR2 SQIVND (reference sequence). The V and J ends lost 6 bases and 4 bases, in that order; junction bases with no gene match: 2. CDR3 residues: CASRTGSTEAFF. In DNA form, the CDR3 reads TGTGCCAGTAGGACAGGGAGCACTGAAGCTTTCTTT.

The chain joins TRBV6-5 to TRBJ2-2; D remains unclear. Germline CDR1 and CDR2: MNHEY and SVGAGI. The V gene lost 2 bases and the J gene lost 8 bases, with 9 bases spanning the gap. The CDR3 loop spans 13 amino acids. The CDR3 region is CASSYGARGELFF. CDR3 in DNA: TGTGCCAGCAGTTACGGTGCTAGGGGGGAGCTGTTTTTT.

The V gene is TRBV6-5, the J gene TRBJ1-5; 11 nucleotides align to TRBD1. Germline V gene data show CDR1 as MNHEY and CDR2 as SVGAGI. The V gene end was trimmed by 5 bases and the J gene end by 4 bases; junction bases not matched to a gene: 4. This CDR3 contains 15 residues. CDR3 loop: CASSPGTGGNQPQHF. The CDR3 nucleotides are TGTGCCAGCAGTCCCGGGACAGGGGGAAATCAGCCCCAGCATTTT.

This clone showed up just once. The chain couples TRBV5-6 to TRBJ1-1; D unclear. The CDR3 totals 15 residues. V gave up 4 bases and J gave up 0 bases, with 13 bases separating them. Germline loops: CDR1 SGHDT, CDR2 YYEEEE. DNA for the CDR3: TGTGCCAGCAGCCCGACACCTTTCCTGAACACTGAAGCTTTCTTT. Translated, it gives CASSPTPFLNTEAFF. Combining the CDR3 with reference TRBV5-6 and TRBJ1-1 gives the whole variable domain DAGVTQSPTHLIKTRGQQVTLRCSPKSGHDTVSWYQQALGQGPQFIFQYYEEEERQRGNFPDRFSGHQFPNYSSELNVNALLLGDSALYLCASSPTPFLNTEAFFGQGTRLTVV.

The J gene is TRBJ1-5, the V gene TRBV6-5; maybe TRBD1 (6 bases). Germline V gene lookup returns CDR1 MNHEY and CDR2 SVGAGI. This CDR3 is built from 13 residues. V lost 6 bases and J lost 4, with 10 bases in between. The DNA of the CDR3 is TGTGCCAGCAGCCTGACAGGTAATCAGCCCCAGCATTTT. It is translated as CASSLTGNQPQHF.

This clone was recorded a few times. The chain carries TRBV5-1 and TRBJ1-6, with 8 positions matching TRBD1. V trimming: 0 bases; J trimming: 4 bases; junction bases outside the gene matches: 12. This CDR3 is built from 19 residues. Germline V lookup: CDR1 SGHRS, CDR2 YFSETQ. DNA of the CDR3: TGCGCCAGCAGCTTGGAGCGTCCCGGGACAGGCCAATATAATTCACCCCTCCACTTT. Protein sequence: CASSLERPGTGQYNSPLHF.

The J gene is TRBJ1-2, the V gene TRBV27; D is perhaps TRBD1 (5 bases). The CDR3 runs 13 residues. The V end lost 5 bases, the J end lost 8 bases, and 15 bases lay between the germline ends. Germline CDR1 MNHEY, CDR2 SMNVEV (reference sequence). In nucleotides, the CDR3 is TGTGCCAGCAGTGGGACCCGAGGGAGGGGCTACACCTTC. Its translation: CASSGTRGRGYTF.

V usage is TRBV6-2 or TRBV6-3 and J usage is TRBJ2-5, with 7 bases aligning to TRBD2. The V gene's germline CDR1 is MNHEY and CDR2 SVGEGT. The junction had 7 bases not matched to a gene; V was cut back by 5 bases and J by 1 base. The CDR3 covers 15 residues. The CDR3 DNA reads TGTGCCAGCAGTAAAGCGGGGATACCCCAAGAGACCCAGTACTTC. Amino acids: CASSKAGIPQETQYF.

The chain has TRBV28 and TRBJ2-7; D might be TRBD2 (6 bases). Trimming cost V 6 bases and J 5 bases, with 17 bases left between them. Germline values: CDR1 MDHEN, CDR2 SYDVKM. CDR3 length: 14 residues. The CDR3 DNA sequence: TGTGCCAGCAGGGCGGGGCCGGTCGGGGACGAGCAGTACTTC. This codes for CASRAGPVGDEQYF.

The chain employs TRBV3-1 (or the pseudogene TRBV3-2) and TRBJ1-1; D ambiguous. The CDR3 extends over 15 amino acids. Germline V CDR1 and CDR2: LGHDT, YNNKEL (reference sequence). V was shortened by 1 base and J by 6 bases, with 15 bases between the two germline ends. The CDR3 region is CASSQGFREVAEAFF. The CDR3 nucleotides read TGTGCCAGCAGCCAAGGGTTTAGGGAGGTTGCTGAAGCTTTCTTT.

CDR3 loop: CASSPVRDRGYTF. In DNA, the CDR3 is TGTGCCAGCAGTCCCGTAAGAGATCGTGGCTACACCTTC. The V call is TRBV6-6, the J call TRBJ1-2, with D hard to call. V was clipped by 5 bases and J by 7 bases, with 14 bases between them. The length of the CDR3 is 13 residues. Germline V gives CDR1 MNHNY, CDR2 SVGAGI (reference sequence).

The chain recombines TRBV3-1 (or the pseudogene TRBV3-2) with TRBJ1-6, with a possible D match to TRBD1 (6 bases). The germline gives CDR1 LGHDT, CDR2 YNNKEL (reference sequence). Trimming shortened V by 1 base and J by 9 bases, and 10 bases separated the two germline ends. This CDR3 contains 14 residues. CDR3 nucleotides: TGTGCCAGCAGCCAAGTCGGGGGGGCTTCACCCCTCCACTTT. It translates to CASSQVGGASPLHF.

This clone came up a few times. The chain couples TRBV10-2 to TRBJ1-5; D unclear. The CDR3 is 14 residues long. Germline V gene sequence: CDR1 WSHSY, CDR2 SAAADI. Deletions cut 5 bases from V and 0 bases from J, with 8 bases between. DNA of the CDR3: TGCGCCAGCAGTTCAGTTTATAGCAATCAGCCCCAGCATTTT. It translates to CASSSVYSNQPQHF.

The CDR3 reads CASTAGSGQPQHF. The CDR3 coding sequence is TGCGCCAGCACGGCCGGGTCCGGTCAGCCCCAGCATTTT. This sequence joins TRBV10-2 and TRBJ1-5; D is unclear. The V end lost 7 bases, the J end lost 6 bases, and 13 bases lay between the germline ends. Looked up from germline, CDR1 is WSHSY and CDR2 is SAAADI. The CDR3 has 13 amino acids.

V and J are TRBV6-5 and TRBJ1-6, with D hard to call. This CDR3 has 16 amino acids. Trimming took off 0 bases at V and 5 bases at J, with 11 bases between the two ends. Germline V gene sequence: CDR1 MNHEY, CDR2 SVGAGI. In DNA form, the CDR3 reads TGTGCCAGCAGTTACTCGAGAGGTTCGGATAATTCACCCCTCCACTTT. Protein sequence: CASSYSRGSDNSPLHF.

CDR3 in amino acids: CASSAGQGARAFF. As DNA, the CDR3 is TGTGCCAGCAGCGCCGGACAGGGGGCGCGAGCTTTCTTT. The rearrangement joins TRBV9 to TRBJ1-1, with 11 bases that match TRBD1. The CDR3 runs 13 residues. Germline loops: CDR1 SGDLS, CDR2 YYNGEE. Trimming at V came to 3 bases and at J to 10 bases, leaving 5 bases not matched to a gene. The variable domain in full, with the rest retrieved from reference TRBV9 and TRBJ1-1, is DSGVTQTPKHLITATGQRVTLRCSPRSGDLSVYWYQQSLDQGLQFLIQYYNGEERAKGNILERFSAQQFPDLHSELNLSSLELGDSALYFCASSAGQGARAFFGQGTRLTVV.